A selection of T cell receptor beta chains follows, all from one sample in a study of shared clonotypes between healthy human individuals. TCRdb's table, derived via immunoSEQ multiplex PCR, lists solely in-frame clones and lacks some. In the table there are approximately 720,000 clones, just over 90% of which are singletons. The sample was naive CD8+ T cells sorted from blood. These receptors came from a man aged 30-40 years in good health. Each CDR3 is given with its conserved first and last residue. Each record gives: clone size, J gene, V gene, D gene, CDR3 DNA, CDR3 protein. A D gene is named only where the DNA matches it firmly. Clone size is given for some rows only: seen once, a few or many times, or a class if the clone is expanded.

abundance: .
j_gene: TRBJ2-7
v_gene: TRBV27
d_gene: TRBD1
CDR3nt: TGTGCCAGCAGTTTAGGACAGGGTGGATACTCCTACGAGCAGTACTTC
CDR3aa: CASSLGQGGYSYEQYF

abundance: .
j_gene: TRBJ2-5
v_gene: TRBV6-5
d_gene: .
CDR3nt: TGTGCCAGCAGTTTCCCCCCAGAGACCCAGTACTTC
CDR3aa: CASSFPPETQYF

abundance: .
j_gene: TRBJ1-5
v_gene: TRBV7-2
d_gene: .
CDR3nt: TGTGCCAGCAGCTTAGGTGCGGGGACACTCAATCAGCCCCAGCATTTT
CDR3aa: CASSLGAGTLNQPQHF

abundance: .
j_gene: TRBJ2-2
v_gene: TRBV19
d_gene: TRBD2
CDR3nt: TGTGCCAGTAGTCTACTAGCGGCGAACACCGGGGAGCTGTTTTTT
CDR3aa: CASSLLAANTGELFF

abundance: .
j_gene: TRBJ2-1
v_gene: TRBV7-9
d_gene: .
CDR3nt: TGTGCCAGCAGTTTTCCCACGCGGAGCTCCTACAATGAGCAGTTCTTC
CDR3aa: CASSFPTRSSYNEQFF

abundance: once
j_gene: TRBJ2-4
v_gene: TRBV27
d_gene: .
CDR3nt: TGTGCCAGCAGTCCAGCAGGGGGGGTGGCGGGCATTCAGTACTTC
CDR3aa: CASSPAGGVAGIQYF

abundance: .
j_gene: TRBJ1-4
v_gene: TRBV7-9
d_gene: .
CDR3nt: TGTGCCAGCAGCGGGATCTTGGGGAAAGAAACTAATGAAAAACTGTTTTTT
CDR3aa: CASSGILGKETNEKLFF

abundance: .
j_gene: TRBJ1-1
v_gene: TRBV9
d_gene: .
CDR3nt: TGTGCCAGCAGCGCAGGGGTCGCGGGGACTGAAGCTTTCTTT
CDR3aa: CASSAGVAGTEAFF

abundance: .
j_gene: TRBJ2-1
v_gene: TRBV4-3
d_gene: TRBD2
CDR3nt: TGCGCCAGCAGCCAAGAAGCGGGAGCGTGGAATGAGCAGTTCTTC
CDR3aa: CASSQEAGAWNEQFF

abundance: .
j_gene: TRBJ1-2
v_gene: TRBV5-1
d_gene: .
CDR3nt: TGCGCCAGCAGCTTTTCTACTGAAATCCGGGACACAGGCTACACCTTC
CDR3aa: CASSFSTEIRDTGYTF

abundance: .
j_gene: TRBJ2-3
v_gene: TRBV4-1
d_gene: TRBD2
CDR3nt: TGCGCCAGCAGGTTAACTAGCGGGGGGGGGAACACAGATACGCAGTATTTT
CDR3aa: CASRLTSGGGNTDTQYF

abundance: .
j_gene: TRBJ2-1
v_gene: TRBV7-9
d_gene: .
CDR3nt: TGTGCCAGCAGCACCCCACAGGACTACAATGAGCAGTTCTTC
CDR3aa: CASSTPQDYNEQFF

abundance: .
j_gene: TRBJ2-7
v_gene: TRBV5-6
d_gene: .
CDR3nt: TGTGCCAGCAGCCCACACTTGCGGTCGGCCTACGAGCAGTACTTC
CDR3aa: CASSPHLRSAYEQYF

abundance: .
j_gene: TRBJ2-5
v_gene: TRBV7-8
d_gene: .
CDR3nt: TGTGCCAGCACCCCGCTTTCTGAGACCCAGTACTTC
CDR3aa: CASTPLSETQYF

abundance: .
j_gene: TRBJ2-7
v_gene: TRBV29-1
d_gene: .
CDR3nt: TGCAGCGTTCACGCACTTGGGCGCGAGCAGTACTTC
CDR3aa: CSVHALGREQYF

abundance: .
j_gene: TRBJ2-7
v_gene: TRBV7-8
d_gene: TRBD2
CDR3nt: TGTGCCAGCACCCTAAAGACAGGGATGGAAGTGCTAGCGGGGGAGCAGTACTTC
CDR3aa: CASTLKTGMEVLAGEQYF

abundance: .
j_gene: TRBJ2-7
v_gene: TRBV19
d_gene: .
CDR3nt: TGTGCCAGTAGCAGACGTGACTTGAGATACGAGCAGTACTTC
CDR3aa: CASSRRDLRYEQYF

abundance: once
j_gene: TRBJ2-3
v_gene: TRBV7-9
d_gene: .
CDR3nt: TGTGCCAGCAGCTTAGAGGGTTGGGGAGATACGCAGTATTTT
CDR3aa: CASSLEGWGDTQYF

abundance: .
j_gene: TRBJ2-3
v_gene: TRBV7-6
d_gene: TRBD1
CDR3nt: TGTGCCAGCAGCTTAGCGCTAGGGACAGACACAGATACGCAGTATTTT
CDR3aa: CASSLALGTDTDTQYF

abundance: .
j_gene: TRBJ1-1
v_gene: TRBV7-9
d_gene: TRBD1
CDR3nt: TGTGCCAGCAGCCGCCGGGACAGGGGGTGGAGCACTGAAGCTTTCTTT
CDR3aa: CASSRRDRGWSTEAFF

abundance: .
j_gene: TRBJ2-2
v_gene: TRBV27
d_gene: .
CDR3nt: TGTGCCAGCAGTTTGGACAGCGCGAACACCGGGGAGCTGTTTTTT
CDR3aa: CASSLDSANTGELFF

abundance: .
j_gene: TRBJ2-3
v_gene: TRBV4-3
d_gene: .
CDR3nt: TGCGCCAGCAGGGACGGGGATACGCAGTATTTT
CDR3aa: CASRDGDTQYF

abundance: .
j_gene: TRBJ2-5
v_gene: TRBV28
d_gene: TRBD1
CDR3nt: TGTGCCAGCAGTGTAGGACAGGGTAACTGGGAGACCCAGTACTTC
CDR3aa: CASSVGQGNWETQYF

abundance: .
j_gene: TRBJ2-5
v_gene: TRBV19
d_gene: TRBD2
CDR3nt: TGTGCCAGTAGTCGTAGACTAGCGGATATACAAGAGACCCAGTACTTC
CDR3aa: CASSRRLADIQETQYF

abundance: many
j_gene: TRBJ2-1
v_gene: TRBV9
d_gene: .
CDR3nt: TGTGCCAGCAGCGGTTATGCTCTTAGCTCCTACAATGAGCAGTTCTTC
CDR3aa: CASSGYALSSYNEQFF

abundance: .
j_gene: TRBJ1-1
v_gene: TRBV2
d_gene: .
CDR3nt: TGTGCCAGCACGCTTCGAGCCCAGAGTATGTACACTGAAGCTTTCTTT
CDR3aa: CASTLRAQSMYTEAFF

abundance: once
j_gene: TRBJ1-5
v_gene: TRBV9
d_gene: .
CDR3nt: TGTGCCAGCAGCGTACAGGGGAATAGCAATCAGCCCCAGCATTTT
CDR3aa: CASSVQGNSNQPQHF

abundance: .
j_gene: TRBJ2-1
v_gene: TRBV5-5
d_gene: .
CDR3nt: TGTGCCAGCAGCTTGTTGTGGACAAGCTCCTACAATGAGCAGTTCTTC
CDR3aa: CASSLLWTSSYNEQFF

abundance: .
j_gene: TRBJ2-1
v_gene: TRBV4-2
d_gene: TRBD2
CDR3nt: TGTGCCAGCAGCCAATCGACGGGAGGGGTCAATGAGCAGTTCTTC
CDR3aa: CASSQSTGGVNEQFF

abundance: once
j_gene: TRBJ1-2
v_gene: TRBV10-3
d_gene: .
CDR3nt: TGTGCCATCAGTGATGGAGATAACTATGGCTACACCTTC
CDR3aa: CAISDGDNYGYTF